Shown below are 32 T cell receptor beta chains from a single sample sequenced in a study of vaccination and CD4 T cells after COVID-19. This sample's treatment: approximately nine-day PBMC culture with coronavirus spike peptide pools or control peptides (ViraFEST assay). An Oncomine TCR Beta short-read assay was used to sequence the DNA from cultured CD4+ T cells. TCRdb recomputed calls from the PCR reads with MiXCR, one row per CDR3 protein. The sample lists 15,000 or so distinct CDR3 sequences; about 61% were seen once. These receptors lack a known antigen. Sequencing was performed on CD4+ T cells from blood, cultured in vitro. The receptors were sampled from a human donor who had recovered from COVID-19.

J is TRBJ2-3 and V is TRBV29-1, with 8 bases matching TRBD2. The length of the CDR3 is 13 residues. Germline values: CDR1 SQVTM, CDR2 ANQGSEA. V lost 7 bases, J lost 1 base, and 4 bases stayed unmatched. In nucleotides, the CDR3 is TGCAGCGGGGATAGCGGGGGCACAGATACGCAGTATTTT. Protein sequence: CSGDSGGTDTQYF.

The CDR3, as DNA: TGCAGTGCTAGCGGGGGACCTATAACCTATGGGGCCAACGTCCTGACTTTC. Its translation is CSASGGPITYGANVLTF. The V and J genes are TRBV20-1 and TRBJ2-6, with D perhaps TRBD2 (6 bases). The CDR3 has 17 residues. Trimming took 3 bases from V and 3 from J, leaving 18 bases between them. In germline, CDR1 is DFQATT, CDR2 SNEGSKA (reference sequence).

The chain has TRBV7-2 and TRBJ2-2; D gene uncertain. From germline, CDR1 is SGHTA and CDR2 FQGNSA. Trimming took off 5 bases at V and 4 bases at J, with 14 bases between the two ends. The CDR3 runs 15 residues. CDR3 in DNA: TGTGCCAGCAGCCTCAGGCCTGGGCTCACCGGGGAGCTGTTTTTT. Protein product: CASSLRPGLTGELFF.

The chain uses TRBV7-2 and TRBJ1-6; D gene unclear. Germline V lookup: CDR1 SGHTA, CDR2 FQGNSA. Trimming took off 1 base at V and 8 bases at J, with 6 bases between the two ends. The CDR3 covers 13 residues. The CDR3 DNA reads as TGTGCCAGCAGCTTAGGGCTGGATTCACCCCTCCACTTT. Translation: CASSLGLDSPLHF.

This clonotype has only a few counts. J is TRBJ1-2 and V is TRBV7-9; D may be TRBD1 (6 bases). The CDR3 extends over 15 amino acids. The V end lost 5 bases, the J end lost 6 bases, and 19 bases lay between the germline ends. Germline V gives CDR1 SEHNR, CDR2 FQNEAQ (reference sequence). In DNA form, the CDR3 reads TGTGCCAGCAGCGGAAACAGGGAATTGAGGGATGGCTACACCTTC. This gives the protein CASSGNRELRDGYTF.

This clonotype was observed a handful of times. The gene calls are TRBV7-8 and TRBJ1-5, with D tentatively TRBD1 (5 bases). Germline-derived CDR1 and CDR2 are SGHVS and FQNEAQ. This CDR3 comprises 16 residues. The V and J ends lost 5 bases and 8 bases respectively, with 22 bases between them. The CDR3 region has the DNA TGTGCCAGCAGCCGGCTAGAGGGGTTCGGGCAGGAGCCCCAGCATTTT. Protein sequence: CASSRLEGFGQEPQHF.

The chain recombines TRBV6-1 with TRBJ2-7; D uncertain. The germline gives CDR1 MNHNS, CDR2 SASEGT. With 3 bases removed from V and 0 bases from J, the gap between germline ends came to 12 bases. This CDR3 region has 15 residues. CDR3 bases: TGTGCCAGCAGTGATAGGATCGCAGGCTCCTACGAGCAGTACTTC. This translates into CASSDRIAGSYEQYF.

The chain has TRBV24-1 and TRBJ2-1; D is unresolved. Between the trimmed V and J ends, which lost 1 base and 8 bases, there was a span of 11 bases. Germline assignment: CDR1 KGHDR and CDR2 SFDVKD. There are 14 residues in the CDR3. The CDR3 nucleotides read TGTGCCACCAGTGATTTCTGGAAATTGGATGAGCAGTTCTTC. Its protein product is CATSDFWKLDEQFF.

A few counts support this clonotype. The chain couples TRBV29-1 to TRBJ2-3, with 13 bases aligning to TRBD2. CDR1 is SQVTM, CDR2 ANQGSEA, per germline. V shed 6 bases and J 7 bases; nucleotides not matched to a gene: 7. The CDR3 has 14 amino acids. CDR3 nucleotides: TGCAGCGTCCTAGGACTAGCGGGAGTTTATACGCAGTATTTT. Protein product: CSVLGLAGVYTQYF.

The chain couples TRBV2 to TRBJ1-5; D is unresolved. Germline V gene data show CDR1 as SNHLY and CDR2 as FYNNEI. V lost 4 bases, J lost 6 bases, and 4 bases lay in between. There are 11 residues in the CDR3. The DNA of the CDR3 is TGTGCCAGCAGTGTGGGTCAGCCCCAGCATTTT. The encoded protein is CASSVGQPQHF.

The rearrangement joins TRBV6-1 to TRBJ1-2; D is ambiguous. V gave up 10 bases and J gave up 4 bases, with 10 bases separating them. Germline assignment: CDR1 MNHNS and CDR2 SASEGT. This CDR3 is built from 11 residues. CDR3 sequence reads: CAIWYSYGYTF. In DNA form, the CDR3 reads TGTGCCATATGGTACAGCTATGGCTACACCTTC.

This chain uses TRBV20-1 with TRBJ2-3; no firm D call. Trimming took 5 bases from V and 5 from J, leaving 17 bases between them. In germline, CDR1 is DFQATT, CDR2 SNEGSKA (reference sequence). The CDR3 runs 14 residues. Here the CDR3 reads CSAFLGIDRDTQYF. The CDR3 coding sequence is TGCAGTGCTTTTCTGGGGATAGATCGAGATACGCAGTATTTT.

This clonotype was seen more than once but under ten times. The chain employs TRBV6-1 and TRBJ2-2, with 7 bases identical to TRBD2. The CDR3 sequence is 15 residues long. CDR1 is MNHNS and CDR2 is SASEGT in the germline V gene. With 6 bases clipped from V and 0 bases from J, the junction kept 4 bases outside the gene matches. CDR3 sequence: CASRGGFANTGELFF. DNA for the CDR3: TGTGCCAGCAGGGGAGGGTTCGCGAACACCGGGGAGCTGTTTTTT.

CDR3 protein: CASTPGRGNQPQHF. In nucleotides, the CDR3 is TGTGCCAGCACTCCCGGACGAGGCAATCAGCCCCAGCATTTT. The chain joins TRBV2 to TRBJ1-5; D not resolved. There are 14 residues in the CDR3. V was trimmed by 7 bases and J by 2 bases, leaving 12 bases between them. Germline CDR1 reads SNHLY; CDR2 reads FYNNEI.

The rearrangement joins TRBV7-3 to TRBJ2-5; D possibly matches TRBD1 or TRBD2 (6 bases each). CDR1 is SGHTA, CDR2 FQGTGA, per germline. The CDR3 covers 14 residues. V lost 5 bases to trimming and J lost 5 bases, with 15 bases between them. CDR3 in amino acids: CASSAKGGRETQYF. The CDR3 bases are TGTGCCAGCAGCGCGAAGGGGGGTAGGGAGACCCAGTACTTC.

This chain connects TRBV7-3 to TRBJ2-3; 14 bases are a match to TRBD2. V lost 5 bases to trimming and J lost 1 base; unmatched junction nucleotides: 5. Germline V lookup: CDR1 SGHTA, CDR2 FQGTGA. The CDR3 is 17 residues long. CDR3 DNA: TGTGCCAGCAGCCGACTAGCGGGGGGGCCTGGCACAGATACGCAGTATTTT. Its protein product is CASSRLAGGPGTDTQYF.

The chain employs TRBV2 and TRBJ1-2, with TRBD1 identical over 8 bases. The CDR3 has 14 residues. Trimming removed 4 bases from V and 4 bases from J; junction bases left unmatched: 5. Germline values: CDR1 SNHLY, CDR2 FYNNEI. The CDR3 here is CASSAQGVLYGYTF. The CDR3 DNA sequence: TGTGCCAGCAGTGCACAGGGGGTCCTCTATGGCTACACCTTC.

The V and J genes are TRBV6-1 and TRBJ2-1, with 7 bases aligning to TRBD2. This CDR3 spans 14 amino acids. Germline CDR1 and CDR2: MNHNS and SASEGT. J was trimmed by 11 bases and V by 7 bases; bases with no gene match: 14. The CDR3 reads CASTRTRDDPKQFF. The CDR3 DNA reads as TGTGCCAGCACCAGGACTAGAGATGATCCGAAGCAGTTCTTC.

This clonotype was detected only a few times. The chain is built from TRBV10-3 and TRBJ2-3; D not certain. Germline V gene lookup returns CDR1 ENHRY and CDR2 SYGVKD. The CDR3 extends over 12 amino acids. V gave up 2 bases and J gave up 8 bases, with 8 bases separating them. The CDR3 here is CAISEQAATQYF. CDR3 nucleotide sequence: TGTGCCATCAGTGAGCAGGCGGCTACGCAGTATTTT.

This chain uses TRBV7-2 with TRBJ1-5; D uncertain. Germline loops: CDR1 SGHTA, CDR2 FQGNSA. V lost 1 base to trimming and J lost 5 bases, with 12 bases between them. The CDR3 is 15 residues long. In DNA, the CDR3 is TGTGCCAGCAGCTTAGGGCCCTTACGGGATCAGCCCCAGCATTTT. It translates to CASSLGPLRDQPQHF.

The chain carries TRBV20-1 and TRBJ1-2; D gene unclear. The CDR3 is 12 amino acids. The germline gives CDR1 DFQATT, CDR2 SNEGSKA (reference sequence). The ends were cut back, 3 bases at V and 8 bases at J, with 13 bases in the middle. CDR3 sequence reads: CSASRAVGGYTF. DNA for the CDR3: TGCAGTGCTAGCCGCGCCGTAGGAGGCTACACCTTC.

V and J are TRBV20-1 and TRBJ2-7; TRBD2 might be the D (6 bases). V was trimmed by 5 bases and J by 3 bases, leaving 26 bases between them. The CDR3 covers 17 residues. CDR1 and CDR2 from the germline V gene are DFQATT and SNEGSKA (reference sequence). The CDR3, as DNA: TGCAGTGCTCGGGCACCGGGACTGAAACCCTTCGGCTACGAGCAGTACTTC. It translates to CSARAPGLKPFGYEQYF.

The CDR3 sequence is CSARVHPGSRGPQHF. Written as DNA, the CDR3 is TGCAGTGCTAGAGTCCACCCGGGCAGCCGAGGGCCCCAGCATTTT. The V and J genes are TRBV20-1 and TRBJ1-5, with no clear D. The CDR3 extends over 15 amino acids. V was cut by 1 base and J by 9 bases, with 19 bases left in between. From germline, CDR1 is DFQATT and CDR2 SNEGSKA (reference sequence).

This clonotype qualifies as medium-sized. The V call is TRBV18, the J call TRBJ1-6; weak D call: TRBD1 (5 bases). The germline CDR1 and CDR2 sequences are KGHSH and LQKENI. The CDR3 length is 17 residues. V dropped 2 bases and J dropped 10 bases, with 21 bases sitting between them. CDR3 amino acids: CASSPRSLGTSGSPLHF. The CDR3, as DNA: TGTGCCAGCTCACCAAGGAGTTTGGGGACGTCGGGCTCACCCCTCCACTTT.

V and J are TRBV20-1 and TRBJ2-1; TRBD1 matches at 9 bases. The CDR3 extends over 16 amino acids. Looked up from germline, CDR1 is DFQATT and CDR2 is SNEGSKA (reference sequence). Unmatched junction bases numbered 6, after V lost 2 bases and J lost 1 base. CDR3 in amino acids: CSARNTGQGSYNEQFF. The CDR3 region has the DNA TGCAGTGCTAGAAACACAGGACAGGGGTCCTACAATGAGCAGTTCTTC.

CDR3 DNA sequence: TGCAGTGCTAGAGAAATGGGGGAGGGGAGCGGGAGGGAAGGTACGCAGTATTTT. Residues: CSAREMGEGSGREGTQYF. The chain employs TRBV20-1 and TRBJ2-3; 10 nucleotides agree with TRBD2. The CDR3 length is 18 residues. From germline, CDR1 is DFQATT and CDR2 SNEGSKA (reference sequence). V was clipped by 0 bases and J by 8 bases; unmatched bases: 17.

The chain carries TRBV20-1 and TRBJ2-3; 7 positions agree with TRBD1. The CDR3 is made up of 13 amino acids. J lost 2 bases, V lost 3 bases, and 2 bases had no gene match. Germline CDR1 DFQATT, CDR2 SNEGSKA (reference sequence). The CDR3 reads CSARDRITDTQYF. CDR3 in DNA: TGCAGTGCTAGGGACAGGATCACAGATACGCAGTATTTT.

V and J are TRBV6-5 and TRBJ1-2; the D is unclear. V was clipped by 4 bases and J by 2 bases, with 11 bases between them. Germline V gene sequence: CDR1 MNHEY, CDR2 SVGAGI. CDR3 length equals 14 residues. The CDR3 loop is CASSLFGVNYGYTF. The CDR3, as DNA: TGTGCCAGCAGTTTATTCGGGGTGAACTATGGCTACACCTTC.

V and J are TRBV5-4 and TRBJ2-5; D unresolved. The CDR3 totals 14 residues. V lost 2 bases and J 0 bases, leaving 8 bases between the germline ends. From germline, CDR1 is SGHNT and CDR2 YYREEE (reference sequence). The CDR3 DNA sequence: TGTGCCAGCAGCTTTGGCTCGTACCAAGAGACCCAGTACTTC. The encoded protein is CASSFGSYQETQYF.

The rearrangement links TRBV7-2 to TRBJ1-2; D is uncertain. CDR3 length: 13 amino acids. With 3 bases removed from V and 4 bases from J, the gap between germline ends came to 9 bases. Germline lookup yields CDR1 SGHTA and CDR2 FQGNSA. CDR3 nucleotide sequence: TGTGCCAGCAGCTTCAAGCCAGCCTATGGCTACACCTTC. Protein: CASSFKPAYGYTF.

This clonotype came up a few times. J is TRBJ1-2 and V is TRBV2; 7 bases agree with TRBD1. Per the germline V gene, CDR1 is SNHLY and CDR2 is FYNNEI. CDR3 size: 14 residues. V shed 4 bases, J shed 8 bases, and the junction held 10 bases outside the gene matches. CDR3 protein: CASSGDSSFAGYTF. Here the CDR3 DNA reads TGTGCCAGCAGTGGGGACAGCAGCTTCGCGGGCTACACCTTC.

J is TRBJ1-2 and V is TRBV18; maybe TRBD1 (5 bases). The CDR3 length is 16 residues. Looked up from germline, CDR1 is KGHSH and CDR2 is LQKENI. The V and J ends lost 2 bases and 2 bases respectively, with 15 bases between them. This CDR3 reads CASSPSPGLRNYGYTF. The DNA for the CDR3 is TGTGCCAGCTCACCATCCCCAGGGCTGCGAAACTATGGCTACACCTTC.